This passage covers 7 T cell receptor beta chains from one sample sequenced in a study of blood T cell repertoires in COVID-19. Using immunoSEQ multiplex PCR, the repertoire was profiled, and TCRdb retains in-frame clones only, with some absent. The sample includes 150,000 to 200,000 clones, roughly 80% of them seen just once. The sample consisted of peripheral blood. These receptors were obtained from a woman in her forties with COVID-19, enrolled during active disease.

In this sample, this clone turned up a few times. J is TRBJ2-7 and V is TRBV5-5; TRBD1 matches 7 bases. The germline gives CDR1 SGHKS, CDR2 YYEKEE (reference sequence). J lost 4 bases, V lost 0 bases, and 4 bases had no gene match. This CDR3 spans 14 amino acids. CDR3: CASSLDRGVYEQYF. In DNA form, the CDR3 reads TGTGCCAGCAGCTTGGACAGGGGTGTGTACGAGCAGTACTTC. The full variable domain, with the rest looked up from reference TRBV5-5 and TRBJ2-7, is DAGVTQSPTHLIKTRGQQVTLRCSPISGHKSVSWYQQVLGQGPQFIFQYYEKEERGRGNFPDRFSARQFPNYSSELNVNALLLGDSALYLCASSLDRGVYEQYFGPGTRLTVT.

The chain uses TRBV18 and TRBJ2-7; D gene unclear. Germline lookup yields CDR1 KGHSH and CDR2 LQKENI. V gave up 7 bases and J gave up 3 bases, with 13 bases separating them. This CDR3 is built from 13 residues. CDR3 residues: CASFSSVGYEQYF. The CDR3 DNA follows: TGTGCCAGCTTTAGCTCTGTGGGCTACGAGCAGTACTTC.

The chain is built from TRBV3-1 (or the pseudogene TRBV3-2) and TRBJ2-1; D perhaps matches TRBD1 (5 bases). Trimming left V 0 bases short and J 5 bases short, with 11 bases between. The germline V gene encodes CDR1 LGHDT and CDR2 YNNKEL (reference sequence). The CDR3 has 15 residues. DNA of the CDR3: TGTGCCAGCAGCCAAGACGGACAACCTCACAATGAGCAGTTCTTC. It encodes CASSQDGQPHNEQFF.

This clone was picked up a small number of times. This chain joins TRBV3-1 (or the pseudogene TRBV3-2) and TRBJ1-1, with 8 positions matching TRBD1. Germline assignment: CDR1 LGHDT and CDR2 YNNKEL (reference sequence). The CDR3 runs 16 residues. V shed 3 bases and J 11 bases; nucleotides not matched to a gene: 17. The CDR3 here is CASSQTPPTGGRGAFF. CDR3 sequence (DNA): TGTGCCAGCAGCCAGACACCTCCTACAGGGGGAAGGGGCGCTTTCTTT.

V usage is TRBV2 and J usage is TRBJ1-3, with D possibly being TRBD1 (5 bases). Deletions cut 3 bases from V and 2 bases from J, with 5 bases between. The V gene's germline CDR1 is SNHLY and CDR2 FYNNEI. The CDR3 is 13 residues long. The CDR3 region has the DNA TGTGCCAGCAGTGACAGGGCTGGAAACACCATATATTTT. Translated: CASSDRAGNTIYF.

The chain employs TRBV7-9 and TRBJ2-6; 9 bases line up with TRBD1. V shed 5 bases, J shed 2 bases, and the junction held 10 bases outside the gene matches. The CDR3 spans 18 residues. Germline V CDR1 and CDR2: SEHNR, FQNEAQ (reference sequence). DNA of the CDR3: TGTGCCAGCAGCGCTCCGGGGACAGGGTACCCTGGGGCCAACGTCCTGACTTTC. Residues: CASSAPGTGYPGANVLTF.

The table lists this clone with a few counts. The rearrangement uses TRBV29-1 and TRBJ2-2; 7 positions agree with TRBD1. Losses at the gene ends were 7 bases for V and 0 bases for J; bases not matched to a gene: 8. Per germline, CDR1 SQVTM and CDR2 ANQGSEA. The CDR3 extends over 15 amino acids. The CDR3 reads CSASAGTANTGELFF. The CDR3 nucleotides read TGCAGCGCCTCGGCTGGGACAGCGAACACCGGGGAGCTGTTTTTT.